This is a list of T cell receptor beta chains from one sample in a study of Ad26.COV2.S vaccination and SARS-CoV-2 variants. TCRdb's copy holds only in-frame clones and misses some; the assay was immunoSEQ multiplex PCR. The sample lists about 390,000 clones; about 90% were seen once. The sample consisted of peripheral blood, taken in a trial of Ad26.COV2.S vaccine versus placebo. These receptors were collected from a person aged 18 to 59 who received the Ad26.COV2.S COVID-19 vaccine or a placebo. The CDR3 runs from the conserved cysteine through the conserved F or W. Each record gives: clone size, D gene, J gene, V gene, CDR3 DNA, CDR3 protein. The D gene is left open where the match is weak. Rows may omit the clone size; those that give it use once, few, many or a size class.

>.|.|TRBJ2-7|TRBV23-1
TGCGCCAGCAGTCAATCGTCGGGGGATCAATACGAGCAGTACTTC
CASSQSSGDQYEQYF
>.|.|TRBJ2-7|TRBV5-5
TGTGCCAGCTGCTACACCGTTGGGTACGAGCAGTACTTC
CASCYTVGYEQYF
>.|.|TRBJ1-2|TRBV10-2
TGCGCCAGCTCAGATCCAGCTGGCTACACCTTC
CASSDPAGYTF
>.|TRBD1|TRBJ1-6|TRBV2
TGTGCCAGCAGACCGGGACAGGGGTCTTCACCCCTCCACTTT
CASRPGQGSSPLHF
>.|.|TRBJ1-3|TRBV3-1/TRBV3-2
TGTGCCAGCAGCCAAGTGTCGGTTGGAAACACCATATATTTT
CASSQVSVGNTIYF
>.|TRBD2|TRBJ2-7|TRBV7-2
TGTGCCAGCAGCGTGGGACTAGGCGGCTCCTACGAGCAGTACTTC
CASSVGLGGSYEQYF
>.|TRBD2|TRBJ2-7|TRBV7-6
TGTGCCAGCAGCTTAGGGCCGTCGGGGGGTTTCCTCTCCTACGAGCAGTACTTC
CASSLGPSGGFLSYEQYF
>.|.|TRBJ2-1|TRBV29-1
TGCAGCGTTGAGTTCCAAACCTACAATGAGCAGTTCTTC
CSVEFQTYNEQFF
>.|.|TRBJ1-1|TRBV28
TGTGCCAGCAGTTCGACCGTGAACACTGAAGCTTTCTTT
CASSSTVNTEAFF
>few|.|TRBJ2-7|TRBV11-2
TGTGCCAGCAGCACGGCGGCCAGGGCTACCTACGAGCAGTACTTC
CASSTAARATYEQYF
>.|.|TRBJ1-2|TRBV28
TGTGCCAGCAGTTTTTTTTCTCCAACGAGGGATGTGGATGGCTACACCTTC
CASSFFSPTRDVDGYTF
>.|TRBD1|TRBJ2-1|TRBV7-2
TGTGCCAGCAGCTTGACAGGGTCTAGCTCCTACAATGAGCAGTTCTTC
CASSLTGSSSYNEQFF
>once|.|TRBJ1-2|TRBV5-6
TGTGCCAGCAGCTTGGAGCCGAGTAACTATGGCTACACCTTC
CASSLEPSNYGYTF
>.|TRBD1|TRBJ2-3|TRBV5-6
TGTGCCAGCAGCTGGGACAGGGGTGGGACAGATACGCAGTATTTT
CASSWDRGGTDTQYF
>.|.|TRBJ2-7|TRBV18
TGTGCCAGCTCACCTGCCGGGAAGGACACCTACGAGCAGTACTTC
CASSPAGKDTYEQYF
>.|.|TRBJ2-1|TRBV5-8
TGTGCCAGCAGCTTGGACTTCCGAAACTCCTACAATGAGCAGTTCTTC
CASSLDFRNSYNEQFF
>few|.|TRBJ1-2|TRBV7-8
TGTGCCAGCAGCTTCAGGTTAAACTATGGCTACACCTTC
CASSFRLNYGYTF
>.|.|TRBJ2-6|TRBV5-1
TGCGCCAGCAGTGGGGGTTCAACCTCTGGGGCCAACGTCCTGACTTTC
CASSGGSTSGANVLTF
>.|.|TRBJ1-1|TRBV5-1
TGCGCCAGCAGCTTGTGGGGGAGGTCTTTTCTTTTCTTT
CASSLWGRSFLFF
>few|TRBD1|TRBJ1-2|TRBV29-1
TGCAGCGTTGTCGAACAGGGGAACTATGGCTACACCTTC
CSVVEQGNYGYTF
>.|TRBD2|TRBJ2-7|TRBV10-3
TGTGCCATCATGGGGGGGAGATACTCCTACGAGCAGTACTTC
CAIMGGRYSYEQYF
>few|TRBD2|TRBJ2-1|TRBV14
TGTGCCAGCAGCCGCCGAAAGATGTCGGGGGGAAACAATGAGCAGTTCTTC
CASSRRKMSGGNNEQFF
>few|TRBD1|TRBJ1-6|TRBV7-8
TGTGCCAGCAGCCAATTGGTAGGAAGGGGGCTTTCACCCCTCCACTTT
CASSQLVGRGLSPLHF
>.|.|TRBJ1-2|TRBV7-8
TGTGCCAGCAGCTTAGACGGTGCAGGGCCTGTTGGCTACACCTTC
CASSLDGAGPVGYTF
>.|.|TRBJ2-1|TRBV29-1
TGCAGCGTCACTCCACGTGTAAAGACTAGTGCGGAGTACAATGAGCAGTTCTTC
CSVTPRVKTSAEYNEQFF
>.|.|TRBJ1-2|TRBV12-5
TGTGCTAGTGGTTTTTGGGATCTTAACTATGGCTACACCTTC
CASGFWDLNYGYTF
>.|TRBD1|TRBJ2-1|TRBV19
TGTGCCAGTACCACCCTTCTGGACAGGGCCTACAATGAGCAGTTCTTC
CASTTLLDRAYNEQFF
>.|TRBD1|TRBJ1-5|TRBV27
TGTGCCAGCGGCGACAGGGGGCTAAATCAGCCCCAGCATTTT
CASGDRGLNQPQHF
>.|.|TRBJ1-2|TRBV11-2
TGTGCCAGCAGTCCATTGAAAGGGACTAACTATGGCTACACCTTC
CASSPLKGTNYGYTF